A few counts support the clone carrying this TCR beta chain. Assay: immunoSEQ multiplex PCR; the TCRdb copy retains only in-frame clones and omits some. The data contain about 100,000 clones, over 75% of them singletons. Germline V gene data show CDR1 as KGHDR and CDR2 as SFDVKD. There are 14 residues in the CDR3. V gave up 6 bases and J gave up 4 bases, with 14 bases separating them. The data derive from a study of control samples from healthy donors and cancer patients. The chain joins TRBV24-1 to TRBJ1-2; tentatively, D is TRBD1 (5 bases). The sequenced sample consisted of blood. This TCR was sampled from a woman in her forties or fifties in good health. In DNA, the CDR3 is TGTGCCACCAGTCATTCGGCAGGGAGCTATGGCTACACCTTC. Amino acid sequence: CATSHSAGSYGYTF.